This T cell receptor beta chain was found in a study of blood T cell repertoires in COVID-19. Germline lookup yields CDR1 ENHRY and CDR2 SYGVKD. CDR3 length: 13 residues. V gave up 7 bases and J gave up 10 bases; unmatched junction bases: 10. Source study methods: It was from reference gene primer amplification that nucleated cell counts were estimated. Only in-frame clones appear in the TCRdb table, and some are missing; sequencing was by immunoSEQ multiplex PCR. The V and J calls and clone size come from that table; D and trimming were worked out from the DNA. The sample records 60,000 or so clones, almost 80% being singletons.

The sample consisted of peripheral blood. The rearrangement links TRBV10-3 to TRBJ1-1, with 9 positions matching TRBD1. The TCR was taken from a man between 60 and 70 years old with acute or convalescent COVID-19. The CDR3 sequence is CAITPGQGQVAFF. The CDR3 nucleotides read TGTGCCATCACCCCGGGACAGGGTCAGGTAGCTTTCTTT.